These 13 T cell receptor beta chains were sequenced from one sample in a study of tumor-infiltrating lymphocytes in localized non-small cell lung cancer. This table comes from immunoSEQ multiplex PCR, and its TCRdb copy is limited to in-frame clones, with some not included. The sample comprises about 12,000 clones, 82% of which are singletons, and 9% to 15% rests with the top ten. Sequencing was performed on uninvolved lung tissue not adjacent to the tumor. These receptor sequences come from a human donor with non-small cell lung cancer.

The rearrangement joins TRBV25-1 to TRBJ2-5; TRBD2 matches 10 bases. This CDR3 is 16 amino acids long. Per germline, CDR1 MGHDK and CDR2 SYGVNS. Trimming at V came to 10 bases and at J to 5 bases, leaving 16 bases not matched to a gene. In DNA, the CDR3 is TGTGCCACCGGGACAACCGGGACTAGCGTTCGGGAGACCCAGTACTTC. Protein product: CATGTTGTSVRETQYF.

The CDR3 sequence: CASSVFWTSNTGELFF. In DNA form, the CDR3 reads TGTGCCAGCAGCGTATTTTGGACCTCGAACACCGGGGAGCTGTTTTTT. V is TRBV9 and J is TRBJ2-2; D is unresolved. The CDR3 spans 16 residues. V was cut by 1 base and J by 0 bases, with 10 bases left in between. CDR1 and CDR2 (germline): SGDLS, YYNGEE.

The V and J genes are TRBV6-5 and TRBJ2-7, with TRBD1 identical over 7 bases. Germline assignment: CDR1 MNHEY and CDR2 SVGAGI. The ends lost 6 bases at V and 5 bases at J; junction bases unmatched: 13. This CDR3 spans 15 amino acids. The CDR3 loop is CASSPGQAFNDEQYF. The CDR3 nucleotides read TGTGCCAGCAGCCCCGGACAGGCATTTAACGACGAGCAGTACTTC.

This chain links TRBV6-6 with TRBJ2-1; maybe TRBD1 (5 bases). Looked up from germline, CDR1 is MNHNY and CDR2 is SVGAGI (reference sequence). V was pared by 2 bases and J by 7 bases, with 15 bases between. The CDR3 loop spans 15 amino acids. CDR3 coding DNA: TGTGCCAGCAGTTACACAACGGTCGCAGGGAATGAGCAGTTCTTC. It codes for CASSYTTVAGNEQFF.

This clone appeared a single time. For the CDR3, the DNA is TGCGCCAGCAGGCCGGGACAGGCCTCGAACACCGGGGAGCTGTTTTTT. Translated, it gives CASRPGQASNTGELFF. The rearrangement uses TRBV5-1 and TRBJ2-2; 8 nucleotides agree with TRBD1. J was trimmed by 0 bases and V by 5 bases; bases with no gene match: 6. The CDR3 extends over 16 amino acids. Germline assignment: CDR1 SGHRS and CDR2 YFSETQ. Complete variable domain (other parts from reference TRBV5-1 and TRBJ2-2): KAGVTQTPRYLIKTRGQQVTLSCSPISGHRSVSWYQQTPGQGLQFLFEYFSETQRNKGNFPGRFSGRQFSNSRSEMNVSTLELGDSALYLCASRPGQASNTGELFFGEGSRLTVL.

V usage is TRBV5-5 and J usage is TRBJ2-1; D is ambiguous. The germline V gene has CDR1 SGHKS and CDR2 YYEKEE (reference sequence). Trimming removed 3 bases at V and 8 bases at J, with 9 bases between. The CDR3 length is 12 residues. This chain's CDR3 is CASSSATHEQFF. In nucleotides, the CDR3 is TGTGCCAGCAGCTCCGCCACCCATGAGCAGTTCTTC.

About this clone itself: Within the sample, other DNA sequences also encode this same CDR3. The chain links TRBV4-3 to TRBJ1-2; D not certain. Germline V lookup: CDR1 LGHNA, CDR2 YSLEER. The germline V and J ends were trimmed by 2 bases and 1 base, with 8 bases remaining between them. The CDR3 contains 14 residues. CDR3 region: CASSQRRLNYGYTF. The CDR3 region has the DNA TGCGCCAGCAGCCAACGACGACTTAACTATGGCTACACCTTC.

The CDR3 nucleotides read TGTGCCAGCAGCGAGGGGCGTGGTAATGAGCAGTTCTTC. Amino acid sequence: CASSEGRGNEQFF. The chain links TRBV9 to TRBJ2-1; TRBD1 is a possible D gene (5 bases). Germline V gives CDR1 SGDLS, CDR2 YYNGEE. There are 13 residues in the CDR3. The V end was cut by 3 bases, the J end by 7 bases, with 11 bases between.

The chain has TRBV14 and TRBJ2-1, with 9 positions matching TRBD1. This CDR3 is 15 amino acids long. Germline V gene sequence: CDR1 SGHDN, CDR2 FVKESK. J gave up 4 bases and V 4 bases, and 5 bases lay outside the gene matches. The CDR3 sequence: CASSLRDRAYNEQFF. CDR3 bases: TGTGCCAGCAGCCTCCGGGACAGGGCTTACAATGAGCAGTTCTTC.

This sequence joins TRBV4-1 and TRBJ1-5, with D maybe TRBD1 (6 bases). The CDR3 spans 18 residues. The V gene's germline CDR1 is MGHRA and CDR2 YSYEKL. V was shortened by 0 bases and J by 4 bases, with 19 bases between the two germline ends. The CDR3: CASSQDPLWGGANQPQHF. For the CDR3, the DNA is TGCGCCAGCAGCCAAGATCCCTTATGGGGGGGCGCGAATCAGCCCCAGCATTTT.

This rearrangement joins TRBV29-1 to TRBJ1-2; no clear D gene. V shed 6 bases and J shed 3 bases, with 8 bases lying between them. The CDR3 has 11 residues. Germline CDR1 SQVTM, CDR2 ANQGSEA. Here the CDR3 DNA reads TGCAGCGTGGAGCGGGACTATGGCTACACCTTC. Its protein is CSVERDYGYTF.

This clone was seen a handful of times. The rearrangement links TRBV30 to TRBJ1-3; 9 bases map to TRBD1. There are 16 residues in the CDR3. The V segment lost 0 bases and the J segment 3 bases; nucleotides outside the gene matches: 6. The V gene's germline CDR1 is GTSNPN and CDR2 SVGIG (reference sequence). The CDR3 DNA reads TGTGCCTGGAGTGTGCCACAGGGGGCGGGTGGAAACACCATATATTTT. Translation: CAWSVPQGAGGNTIYF.

This clone has a handful of counts. The chain recombines TRBV7-8 with TRBJ2-6; no reliable D call. The CDR3 is made up of 18 amino acids. Germline loops: CDR1 SGHVS, CDR2 FQNEAQ. V was shortened by 5 bases and J by 5 bases, with 22 bases between the two germline ends. The CDR3: CASSQLLYPQSRANVLTF. The CDR3, as DNA: TGTGCCAGCAGCCAGTTACTGTACCCACAAAGTCGGGCCAACGTCCTGACTTTC.